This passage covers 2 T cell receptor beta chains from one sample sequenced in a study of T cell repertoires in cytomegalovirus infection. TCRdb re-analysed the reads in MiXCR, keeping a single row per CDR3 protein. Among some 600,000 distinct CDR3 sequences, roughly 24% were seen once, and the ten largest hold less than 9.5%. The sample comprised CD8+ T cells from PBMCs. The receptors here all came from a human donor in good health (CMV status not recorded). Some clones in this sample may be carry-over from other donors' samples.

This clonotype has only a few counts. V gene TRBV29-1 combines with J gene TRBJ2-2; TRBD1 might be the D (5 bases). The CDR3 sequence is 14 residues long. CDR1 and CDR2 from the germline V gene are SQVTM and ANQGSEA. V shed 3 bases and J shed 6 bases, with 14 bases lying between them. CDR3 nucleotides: TGCAGCGTTGAGGCGGCGACAGAAGCCGGGGAGCTGTTTTTT. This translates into CSVEAATEAGELFF.

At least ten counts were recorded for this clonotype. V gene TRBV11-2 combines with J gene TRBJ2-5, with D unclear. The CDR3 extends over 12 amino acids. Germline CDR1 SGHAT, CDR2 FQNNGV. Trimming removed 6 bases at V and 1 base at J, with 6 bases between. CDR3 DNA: TGTGCCAGCAGTAATTCCCAAGAGACCCAGTACTTC. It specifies CASSNSQETQYF.